This T cell receptor beta chain came from a study of post-analysis software for immune sequencing data (dated by TCRdb to between 2014 and 2017). Concerning the study at large: Recorded disease courses included relapsing-remitting, secondary progressive and progressive-relapsing multiple sclerosis, with some patients lacking subtype annotation. Patient repertoires were compared against around twelve previously published healthy control repertoires from donors aged roughly 6 to 28 years. A subset of samples was prepared in parallel using single-end sample barcoding, then pooled and co-amplified after Illumina adapter ligation. What the research found in general, with its limitations: About five TRBV segments, including TRBV5-6, TRBV5-1 and TRBV20-1, were significantly more frequent in patients than controls. The control group was slightly older than the multiple sclerosis patient group. Compared with controls, multiple sclerosis patients had significantly lower normalized Chao1 diversity, a finding suggesting substantial peripheral T-cell clonal expansion. Direct clustering with F measure revealed strong co-clustering of samples prepared in the same batch, which led to a batch-effect correction.

Libraries were built with PCR. TCRdb lists the instrument as Illumina HiSeq 2500. Unique molecular identifiers were incorporated into TCR beta cDNA libraries to reduce PCR and sequencing biases. Approximately 500,000 cDNA molecules were obtained for every 1 to 10 million input T cells, so each molecule roughly corresponded to one T cell. The same protocol used for the earlier healthy control dataset was applied to prepare and sequence the patient libraries. Within a given batch, samples were prepared together, multiplexed and sequenced on the same HiSeq lane. The authors processed their data as follows. MIGEC handled the raw barcoded reads, throwing out single-read molecular identifier groups before consensus assembly and CDR3 extraction. VDJtools was used for post-analysis of the clonotype tables, and diversity was normalized by down-sampling every dataset to the size of the smallest sample. Repertoire overlap clustering matched CDR3 amino acid but not nucleotide sequences to correct batch-related cross-sample contamination. TCRdb cleaned the public reads at Q25 with fastp, built clones with MiXCR and kept in-frame beta chains. For every CDR3 protein sequence, its rows merge into one entry that carries the most common genes and DNA. In this record, the V and J calls reflect TCRdb's handling and not the investigators' own analysis. Here the sample has a few hundred thousand distinct CDR3 sequences; 30% to 40% occur a single time. The ten largest clones represent 4.5% to 7.5% of the sample.

This clonotype was seen a few times. What this receptor recognizes is not known. The record has no base qualities; no much larger clone is one base away. To demonstrate the VDJtools post-analysis software, the study profiled TCR beta repertoires from the peripheral blood of 10 to 15 young patients with multiple sclerosis. Multiple sclerosis patients were children and adolescents aged about 6 to 15 years. From a lookup of the germline V gene, CDR1 and CDR2 are SGHAT and FQNNGV. Trimming at the junction amounts to 5 bases on V and 0 bases on J, and the germline ends lie 8 bases apart. Spanning cysteine to phenylalanine, the CDR3 consists of 14 amino acids. The kept DNA is CDR3 alone, 42 bases in frame from the first base.

The sequenced sample consisted of blood. The clonotype was recovered from a girl aged 2 to 17 with multiple sclerosis. The chain uses TRBV11-2 and TRBJ2-1; the D gene cannot be resolved reliably. CDR3 loop: CASSNLFSYNEQFF. The DNA sequence follows: TGTGCCAGCAGCAACCTCTTCTCCTACAATGAGCAGTTCTTC.